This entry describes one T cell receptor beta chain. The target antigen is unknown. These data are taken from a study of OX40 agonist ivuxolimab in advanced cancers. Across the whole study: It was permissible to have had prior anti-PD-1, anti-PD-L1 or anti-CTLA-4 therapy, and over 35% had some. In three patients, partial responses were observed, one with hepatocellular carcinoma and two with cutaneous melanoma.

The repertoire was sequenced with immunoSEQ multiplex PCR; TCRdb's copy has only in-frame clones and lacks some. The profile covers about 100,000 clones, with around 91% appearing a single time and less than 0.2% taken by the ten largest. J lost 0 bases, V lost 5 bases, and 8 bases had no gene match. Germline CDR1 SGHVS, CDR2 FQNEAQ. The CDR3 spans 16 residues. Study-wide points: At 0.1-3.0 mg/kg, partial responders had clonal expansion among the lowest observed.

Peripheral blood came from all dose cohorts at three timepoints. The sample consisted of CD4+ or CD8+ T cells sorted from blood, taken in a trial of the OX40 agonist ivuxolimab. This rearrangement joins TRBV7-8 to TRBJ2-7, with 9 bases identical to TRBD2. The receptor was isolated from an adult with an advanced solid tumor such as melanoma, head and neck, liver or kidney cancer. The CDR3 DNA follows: TGTGCCAGCAGCACTAGCGGGCCAGTCAACTCCTACGAGCAGTACTTC. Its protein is CASSTSGPVNSYEQYF.